This is a list of T cell receptor beta chains from one sample in a study of shared clonotypes between healthy human individuals. Sequencing used immunoSEQ multiplex PCR; TCRdb keeps in-frame clones, though not all of them. The table has around 2.1 million clones, approximately 94% seen once. The sample consisted of naive CD8+ T cells from PBMCs. These receptors came from a man younger than 35 in good health. Some clones in this sample may be carry-over from other donors' samples. Each CDR3 is given with its conserved first and last residue. D genes are given only for firm matches. Not all rows give a size; the values are once, few, many and, for expanded clones, a class.

j_call clone_size cdr3_length v_call d_call cdr3_aa cdr3_nt
TRBJ2-1 . 15 TRBV11-2 . CASRPEFAEYNEQFF TGTGCCAGCAGACCTGAATTTGCGGAGTACAATGAGCAGTTCTTC
TRBJ2-1 . 15 TRBV6-4 . CASSQRRGAVDEQFF TGTGCCAGCAGTCAGCGGAGGGGGGCAGTGGATGAGCAGTTCTTC
TRBJ2-3 . 14 TRBV9 . CASSGRGGTDTQYF TGTGCCAGCAGCGGACGGGGCGGGACAGATACGCAGTATTTT
TRBJ2-2 . 19 TRBV7-6 TRBD2 CASSSPQRGHLRDTGELFF TGTGCCAGCAGCTCTCCCCAGCGGGGCCACCTGAGGGATACCGGGGAGCTGTTTTTT
TRBJ2-7 once 15 TRBV28 . CASSLGGGSTYEQYF TGTGCCAGCAGTTTGGGGGGCGGGAGTACTTACGAGCAGTACTTC
TRBJ2-1 once 16 TRBV2 . CASSESPRGVNNEQFF TGTGCCAGCAGTGAATCACCGCGGGGTGTTAACAATGAGCAGTTCTTC
TRBJ2-2 . 12 TRBV7-8 . CASPTNTGELFF TGTGCCAGCCCCACGAACACCGGGGAGCTGTTTTTT
TRBJ2-7 . 10 TRBV28 . CASSRGEQYF TGTGCCAGCAGCAGGGGAGAGCAGTACTTC
TRBJ1-5 . 15 TRBV4-1 TRBD1 CASSRGQGAGQPQHF TGCGCCAGCAGCCGAGGACAGGGGGCAGGTCAGCCCCAGCATTTT
TRBJ2-6 . 15 TRBV9 TRBD1 CASSVDRAGANVLTF TGTGCCAGCAGCGTCGACAGGGCTGGGGCCAACGTCCTGACTTTC
TRBJ2-1 . 15 TRBV7-9 . CASSAPGTAYNEQFF TGTGCCAGCAGCGCCCCCGGGACCGCATACAATGAGCAGTTCTTC
TRBJ2-1 . 13 TRBV28 . CASSGGPHNEQFF TGTGCCAGCTCGGGGGGCCCCCACAATGAGCAGTTCTTC